The clone carrying this T cell receptor beta chain is medium-sized within its sample. No antigen is known for it. TRBV12-4/TRBJ1-2 clonotypes were amplified with adaptor-ligated barcode primers. TCRdb processed the multiplex PCR reads anew with MiXCR; each CDR3 protein has one entry. The table lists several hundred distinct CDR3 sequences, roughly a tenth of them singletons. Purified naive CD4+ T cells were depleted of CD25+ Tregs. V lost 2 bases and J 5 bases, leaving 12 bases between the germline ends. The CDR3 runs 14 residues. Study results and caveats: Under 2.2% of tumor Treg sequences matched blood Tregs or memory cells. Tumor-infiltrating Treg TCR alpha and beta sequences overlapped most with tumor naive CD4+ T cells, then blood naive. In terms of TCR gene usage, tumor memory CD4+ T cells clustered together with blood and lymph node memory CD4+ cells, as well as with lymph node naive CD4+ cells.

This clonotype was sampled from a female donor with breast cancer. The sequencing input was naive CD4+ T cells sorted from blood. Regarding subset: naive CD4+ T cells, CD4+CD45RA+CD25-. The V and J genes are TRBV12-3 or TRBV12-4 and TRBJ1-2, with a weak D call TRBD1 (5 bases). The CDR3, as DNA: TGTGCCAGCAGTTTAAGCGGGGAGGGGTATGGCTACACCTTC. This sequence encodes CASSLSGEGYGYTF.